These 19 T cell receptor beta chains came from one sample sequenced in a study of identical twins. TCRdb called the 5' RACE reads again in MiXCR, with one record for every CDR3 protein. In the table there are about 160,000 distinct CDR3 sequences, under 4.5% of which are singletons. Sequenced sample: memory T cells sorted from blood. Receptors were obtained from a man aged 18 to 30 in good health.

This clonotype has just a few counts. The chain carries TRBV9 and TRBJ2-1; the D is unclear. Germline loops: CDR1 SGDLS, CDR2 YYNGEE. V shed 2 bases and J shed 3 bases, with 12 bases lying between them. This CDR3 is built from 15 residues. The CDR3 is CASSVHLTVYNEQFF. The CDR3 region has the DNA TGTGCCAGCAGCGTCCACCTCACCGTCTACAATGAGCAGTTCTTC.

This clonotype has at least ten counts. The rearrangement joins TRBV5-1 to TRBJ2-1; 12 nucleotides align to TRBD2. The ends lost 0 bases at V and 2 bases at J; junction bases unmatched: 9. The germline V gene has CDR1 SGHRS and CDR2 YFSETQ. The length of the CDR3 is 19 residues. The CDR3 sequence: CASSLASGRVHTPYNEQFF. The CDR3 DNA reads TGCGCCAGCAGCTTGGCTAGCGGGAGGGTTCACACCCCCTACAATGAGCAGTTCTTC.

Many counts were recorded for this clonotype. J is TRBJ2-1 and V is TRBV7-9; D call uncertain. The CDR3 runs to 13 residues. Germline V gene lookup returns CDR1 SEHNR and CDR2 FQNEAQ (reference sequence). V shed 1 base and J shed 4 bases, with 5 bases lying between them. DNA for the CDR3: TGTGCCAGCAGCTTAGGGGAATACAATGAGCAGTTCTTC. Protein: CASSLGEYNEQFF.

With regard to this clonotype: This CDR3 is missing its conserved last phenylalanine or tryptophan, likely due to a read error. This chain connects TRBV5-1 to TRBJ1-2; D may be TRBD1 (6 bases). The germline V gene has CDR1 SGHRS and CDR2 YFSETQ. V was trimmed by 4 bases and J by 7 bases, leaving 17 bases between them. The CDR3 loop spans 14 amino acids. The CDR3: CASSDRTALGGYTY. DNA of the CDR3: TGCGCCAGCAGCGATAGGACAGCCTTAGGTGGCTACACCTAC.

This clonotype has at least ten counts. The chain uses TRBV6-2 or TRBV6-3 and TRBJ2-1, with a tentative D call TRBD1 (5 bases). Trimming left V 0 bases short and J 9 bases short, with 12 bases between. This CDR3 contains 14 residues. The germline V gene has CDR1 MNHEY and CDR2 SVGEGT. The CDR3 DNA reads TGTGCCAGCAGTTACTCGCCAGGGATGGTTGAGCAGTTCTTC. As protein: CASSYSPGMVEQFF.

This clonotype appeared many times. The chain carries TRBV9 and TRBJ2-3, with TRBD1 as a possible D gene (5 bases). CDR1 and CDR2 (germline): SGDLS, YYNGEE. The V and J ends lost 3 bases and 1 base respectively, with 12 bases between them. There are 15 residues in the CDR3. Here the CDR3 reads CASSARARGTDTQYF. CDR3 DNA: TGTGCCAGCAGCGCCAGGGCACGGGGCACAGATACGCAGTATTTT. The variable domain in full, with the rest retrieved from reference TRBV9 and TRBJ2-3, is DSGVTQTPKHLITATGQRVTLRCSPRSGDLSVYWYQQSLDQGLQFLIQYYNGEERAKGNILERFSAQQFPDLHSELNLSSLELGDSALYFCASSARARGTDTQYFGPGTRLTVL.

This clonotype was observed at least ten times. The rearrangement joins TRBV6-1 to TRBJ1-5; 8 nucleotides match TRBD1. The CDR3 runs to 15 residues. Germline CDR1 MNHNS, CDR2 SASEGT. With V trimmed by 7 bases and J by 1 base, 6 bases remained unmatched. CDR3 amino acids: CASMQGAGSNQPQHF. CDR3 bases: TGTGCCAGCATGCAGGGGGCCGGGAGCAATCAGCCCCAGCATTTT.

V and J are TRBV14 and TRBJ2-7; D is possibly TRBD2 (5 bases). Germline loops: CDR1 SGHDN, CDR2 FVKESK. Trimming cost V 0 bases and J 5 bases, with 11 bases left between them. CDR3 length: 14 residues. The CDR3 here is CASSQDLLANEQYF. DNA of the CDR3: TGTGCCAGCAGCCAAGATCTTTTAGCGAACGAGCAGTACTTC. Full variable domain (missing parts from reference TRBV14 and TRBJ2-7): EAGVTQFPSHSVIEKGQTVTLRCDPISGHDNLYWYRRVMGKEIKFLLHFVKESKQDESGMPNNRFLAERTGGTYSTLKVQPAELEDSGVYFCASSQDLLANEQYFGPGTRLTVT.

This clonotype was observed many times. The chain employs TRBV28 and TRBJ2-5; D is undetermined. V lost 9 bases and J 1 base, leaving 9 bases between the germline ends. The germline gives CDR1 MDHEN, CDR2 SYDVKM. The CDR3 is made up of 12 amino acids. CDR3 in amino acids: CASQTLQETQYF. CDR3 DNA sequence: TGTGCCAGTCAAACCCTCCAAGAGACCCAGTACTTC.

This clonotype was observed many times. V usage is TRBV12-3 or TRBV12-4 and J usage is TRBJ2-2; TRBD2 aligns across 9 bases. The CDR3 extends over 15 amino acids. V gave up 6 bases and J gave up 0 bases; unmatched junction bases: 2. The DNA for the CDR3 is TGTGCCAGCAGGGGACTAGCAGCGAACACCGGGGAGCTGTTTTTT. Protein product: CASRGLAANTGELFF.

In this sample, this clonotype turned up many times. The V call is TRBV5-4, the J call TRBJ2-3, with TRBD2 identical over 8 bases. The CDR3 is 15 amino acids. Trimming cost V 7 bases and J 5 bases; bases outside gene matches: 12. Germline V gene data show CDR1 as SGHNT and CDR2 as YYREEE (reference sequence). CDR3 coding DNA: TGTGCCAGCCAGACCGGGACTAGTGCAGGAGATACGCAGTATTTT. Translating it yields CASQTGTSAGDTQYF.

As DNA, the CDR3 is TGTGCCAGCAGCTTAGGCAGGGGCAGCACTGAAGCTTTCTTT. It yields the protein CASSLGRGSTEAFF. The V call is TRBV7-2, the J call TRBJ1-1; possible D gene TRBD1, 6 bases. V lost 1 base and J lost 4, with 10 bases in between. Germline assignment: CDR1 SGHTA and CDR2 FQGNSA. The CDR3 loop spans 14 amino acids.

In this sample, this clonotype turned up many times. The chain couples TRBV28 to TRBJ2-3; D unclear. Germline CDR1 MDHEN, CDR2 SYDVKM. V shed 2 bases and J shed 6 bases, with 9 bases lying between them. The CDR3 sequence is 13 residues long. Here the CDR3 DNA reads TGTGCCAGCAGTTTAAATGTGGCGGATACGCAGTATTTT. This codes for CASSLNVADTQYF.

This clonotype was seen at least ten times. The chain combines TRBV29-1 with TRBJ2-1, with TRBD2 identical over 10 bases. CDR3 length: 18 amino acids. Trimming removed 3 bases from V and 7 bases from J; junction bases left unmatched: 18. CDR1 SQVTM and CDR2 ANQGSEA come from the germline V gene. The CDR3 region is CSVDLFGLWGLAMNEQFF. The CDR3 nucleotides read TGCAGCGTTGACCTTTTCGGCCTCTGGGGACTAGCGATGAATGAGCAGTTCTTC.

This clonotype came up many times. V usage is TRBV11-2 and J usage is TRBJ2-3, with a weak D call TRBD1 (6 bases). V lost 5 bases and J lost 4, with 19 bases in between. Germline CDR1 is SGHAT and CDR2 is FQNNGV. The CDR3 runs to 16 residues. CDR3 sequence: CASSKTGWGSSDTQYF. The CDR3 DNA is TGTGCCAGCAGCAAAACAGGGTGGGGTAGCTCAGATACGCAGTATTTT.

This clonotype showed up many times. The chain is built from TRBV10-3 and TRBJ2-1; 10 positions agree with TRBD1. After removal of 3 bases from V and 2 bases from J, the junction contained 1 base not matched to a gene. Germline assignment: CDR1 ENHRY and CDR2 SYGVKD. The CDR3 is 15 residues long. CDR3 coding DNA: TGTGCCATCAGTGATGGACAGGGGGCCTACAATGAGCAGTTCTTC. It yields the protein CAISDGQGAYNEQFF.

This clonotype was picked up many times. The CDR3 bases are TGCGCCAGCAGCCCTAGCGGGAGTCAGAGAGATACGCAGTATTTT. Protein sequence: CASSPSGSQRDTQYF. The rearrangement uses TRBV4-1 and TRBJ2-3, with 10 positions matching TRBD2. The ends lost 4 bases at V and 5 bases at J; junction bases unmatched: 6. Germline V lookup: CDR1 MGHRA, CDR2 YSYEKL. This CDR3 is built from 15 residues.

There are many counts of this clonotype. The chain joins TRBV5-1 to TRBJ1-2; possibly TRBD1 for D (5 bases). Germline loops: CDR1 SGHRS, CDR2 YFSETQ. The CDR3 is 14 amino acids. V was trimmed by 4 bases and J by 9 bases, leaving 19 bases between them. The CDR3 sequence: CASSPDGGGGSYTF. DNA of the CDR3: TGCGCCAGCAGCCCCGACGGGGGAGGAGGAAGCTACACCTTC.

In this sample, this clonotype turned up many times. This chain joins TRBV7-6 and TRBJ2-1; D gene ambiguous. The CDR3 has 11 residues. CDR1 SGHVS and CDR2 FNYEAQ come from the germline V gene. V lost 3 bases and J lost 7, with 4 bases in between. CDR3 residues: CASSFENEQFF. CDR3 nucleotide sequence: TGTGCCAGCAGCTTTGAAAATGAGCAGTTCTTC.